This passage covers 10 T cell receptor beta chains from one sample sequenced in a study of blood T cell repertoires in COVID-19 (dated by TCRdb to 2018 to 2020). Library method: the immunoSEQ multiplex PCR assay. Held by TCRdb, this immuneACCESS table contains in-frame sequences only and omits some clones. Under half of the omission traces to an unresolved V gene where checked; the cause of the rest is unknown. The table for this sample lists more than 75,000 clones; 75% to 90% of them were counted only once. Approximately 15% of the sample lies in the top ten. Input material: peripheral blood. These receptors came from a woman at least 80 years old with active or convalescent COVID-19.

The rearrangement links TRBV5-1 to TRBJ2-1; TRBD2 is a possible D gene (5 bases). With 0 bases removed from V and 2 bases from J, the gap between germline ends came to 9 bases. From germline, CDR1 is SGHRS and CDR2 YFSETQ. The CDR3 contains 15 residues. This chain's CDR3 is CASSLALAPYNEQFF. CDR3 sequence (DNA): TGCGCCAGCAGCTTGGCCTTAGCGCCCTACAATGAGCAGTTCTTC.

The CDR3 sequence is CASSSLGLAGDTQYF. CDR3 bases: TGTGCCAGCAGCTCACTGGGACTAGCGGGGGATACGCAGTATTTT. The genes are TRBV7-3 and TRBJ2-3; TRBD2 matches 13 bases. Trimming at V came to 4 bases and at J to 6 bases, leaving 4 bases not matched to a gene. Germline V gives CDR1 SGHTA, CDR2 FQGTGA. This CDR3 has 15 residues.

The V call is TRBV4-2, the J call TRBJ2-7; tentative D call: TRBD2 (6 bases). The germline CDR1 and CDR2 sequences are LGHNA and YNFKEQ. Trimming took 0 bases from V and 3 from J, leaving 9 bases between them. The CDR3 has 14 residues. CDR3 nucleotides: TGTGCCAGCAGCCAAGAAGTTAGCGGCTACGAGCAGTACTTC. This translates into CASSQEVSGYEQYF.

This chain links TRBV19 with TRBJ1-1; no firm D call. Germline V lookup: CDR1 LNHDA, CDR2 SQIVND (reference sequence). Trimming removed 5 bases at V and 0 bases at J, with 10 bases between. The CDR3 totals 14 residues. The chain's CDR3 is CASSPGLVNTEAFF. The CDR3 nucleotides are TGTGCCAGTAGTCCTGGCCTGGTGAACACTGAAGCTTTCTTT.

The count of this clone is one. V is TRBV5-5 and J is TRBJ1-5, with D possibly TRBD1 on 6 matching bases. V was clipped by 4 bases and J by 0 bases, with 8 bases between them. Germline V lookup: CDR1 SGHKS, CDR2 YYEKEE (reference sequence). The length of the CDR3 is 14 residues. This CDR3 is CASSGTFSNQPQHF. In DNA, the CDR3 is TGTGCCAGCAGCGGGACATTTAGCAATCAGCCCCAGCATTTT.

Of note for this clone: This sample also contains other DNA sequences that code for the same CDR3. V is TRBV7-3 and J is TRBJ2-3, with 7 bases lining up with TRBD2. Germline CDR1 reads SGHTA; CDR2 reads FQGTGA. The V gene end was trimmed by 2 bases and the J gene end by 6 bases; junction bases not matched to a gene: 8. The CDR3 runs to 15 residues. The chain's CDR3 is CASSLWGGRSDTQYF. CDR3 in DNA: TGTGCCAGCAGCTTATGGGGGGGTCGGAGTGATACGCAGTATTTT. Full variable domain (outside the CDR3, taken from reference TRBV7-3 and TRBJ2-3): GAGVSQTPSNKVTEKGKYVELRCDPISGHTALYWYRQSLGQGPEFLIYFQGTGAADDSGLPNDRFFAVRPEGSVSTLKIQRTERGDSAVYLCASSLWGGRSDTQYFGPGTRLTVL.

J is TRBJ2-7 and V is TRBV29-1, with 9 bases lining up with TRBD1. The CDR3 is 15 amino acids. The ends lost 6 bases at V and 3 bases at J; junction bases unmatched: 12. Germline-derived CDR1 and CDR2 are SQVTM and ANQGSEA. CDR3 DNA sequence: TGCAGCGTAACTCCCGGGACAGGGTTTAACTACGAGCAGTACTTC. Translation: CSVTPGTGFNYEQYF.

CDR3 loop: CATSDPGQGNQPQHF. CDR3 in DNA: TGTGCCACCAGTGATCCGGGACAGGGGAATCAGCCCCAGCATTTT. The chain is built from TRBV24-1 and TRBJ1-5; 10 bases align to TRBD1. The V and J ends lost 3 bases and 4 bases, in that order; junction bases with no gene match: 2. The CDR3 totals 15 residues. CDR1 is KGHDR and CDR2 is SFDVKD in the germline V gene.

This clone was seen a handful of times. In DNA, the CDR3 is TGTGCCAGCAGCTGGGAGGGGATCACTAATGAAAAACTGTTTTTT. It translates to CASSWEGITNEKLFF. The chain employs TRBV5-5 and TRBJ1-4; weak D call: TRBD1 (5 bases). The CDR3 runs to 15 residues. V lost 3 bases, J lost 2 bases, and 11 bases lay in between. Germline loops: CDR1 SGHKS, CDR2 YYEKEE (reference sequence).

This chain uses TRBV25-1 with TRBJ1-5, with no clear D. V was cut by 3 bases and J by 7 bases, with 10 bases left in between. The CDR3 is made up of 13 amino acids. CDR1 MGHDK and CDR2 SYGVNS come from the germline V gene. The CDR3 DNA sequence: TGTGCCAGCAGTGACGGAGGCGACCAGCCCCAGCATTTT. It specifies CASSDGGDQPQHF.